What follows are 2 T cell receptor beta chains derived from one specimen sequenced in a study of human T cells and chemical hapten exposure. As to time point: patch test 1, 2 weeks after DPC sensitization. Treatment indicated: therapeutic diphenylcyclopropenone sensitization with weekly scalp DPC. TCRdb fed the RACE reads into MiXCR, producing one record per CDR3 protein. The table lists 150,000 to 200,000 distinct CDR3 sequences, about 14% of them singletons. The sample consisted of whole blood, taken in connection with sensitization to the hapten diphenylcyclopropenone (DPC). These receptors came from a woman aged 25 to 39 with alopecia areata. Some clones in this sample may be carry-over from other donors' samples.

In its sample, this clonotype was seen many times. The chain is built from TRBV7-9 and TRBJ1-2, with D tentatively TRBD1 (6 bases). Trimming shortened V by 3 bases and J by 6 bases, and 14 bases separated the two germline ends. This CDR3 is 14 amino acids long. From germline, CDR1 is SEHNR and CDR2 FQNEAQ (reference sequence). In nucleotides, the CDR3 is TGTGCCAGCAGCTTTACAGGGTCAGGGGATGGCTACACCTTC. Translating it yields CASSFTGSGDGYTF.

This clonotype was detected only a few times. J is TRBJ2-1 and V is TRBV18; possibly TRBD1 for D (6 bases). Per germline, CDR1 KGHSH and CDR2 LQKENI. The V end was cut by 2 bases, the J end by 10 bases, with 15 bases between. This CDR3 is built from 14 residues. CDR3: CASSPKQGFGEQFF. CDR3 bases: TGTGCCAGCTCACCAAAACAGGGTTTTGGCGAGCAGTTCTTC.